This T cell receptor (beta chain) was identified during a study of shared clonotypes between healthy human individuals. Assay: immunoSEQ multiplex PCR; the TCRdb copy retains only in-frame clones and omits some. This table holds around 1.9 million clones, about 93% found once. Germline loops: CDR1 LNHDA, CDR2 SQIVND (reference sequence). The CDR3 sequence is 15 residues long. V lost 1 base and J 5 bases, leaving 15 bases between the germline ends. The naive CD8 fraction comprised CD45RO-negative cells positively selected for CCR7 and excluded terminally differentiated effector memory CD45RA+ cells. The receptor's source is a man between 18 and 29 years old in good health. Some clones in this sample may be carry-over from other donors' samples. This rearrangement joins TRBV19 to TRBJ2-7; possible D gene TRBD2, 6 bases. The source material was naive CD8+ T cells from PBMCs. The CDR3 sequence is CASSIAGGDNHEQYF. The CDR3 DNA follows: TGTGCCAGTAGTATAGCCGGCGGGGATAACCACGAGCAGTACTTC.